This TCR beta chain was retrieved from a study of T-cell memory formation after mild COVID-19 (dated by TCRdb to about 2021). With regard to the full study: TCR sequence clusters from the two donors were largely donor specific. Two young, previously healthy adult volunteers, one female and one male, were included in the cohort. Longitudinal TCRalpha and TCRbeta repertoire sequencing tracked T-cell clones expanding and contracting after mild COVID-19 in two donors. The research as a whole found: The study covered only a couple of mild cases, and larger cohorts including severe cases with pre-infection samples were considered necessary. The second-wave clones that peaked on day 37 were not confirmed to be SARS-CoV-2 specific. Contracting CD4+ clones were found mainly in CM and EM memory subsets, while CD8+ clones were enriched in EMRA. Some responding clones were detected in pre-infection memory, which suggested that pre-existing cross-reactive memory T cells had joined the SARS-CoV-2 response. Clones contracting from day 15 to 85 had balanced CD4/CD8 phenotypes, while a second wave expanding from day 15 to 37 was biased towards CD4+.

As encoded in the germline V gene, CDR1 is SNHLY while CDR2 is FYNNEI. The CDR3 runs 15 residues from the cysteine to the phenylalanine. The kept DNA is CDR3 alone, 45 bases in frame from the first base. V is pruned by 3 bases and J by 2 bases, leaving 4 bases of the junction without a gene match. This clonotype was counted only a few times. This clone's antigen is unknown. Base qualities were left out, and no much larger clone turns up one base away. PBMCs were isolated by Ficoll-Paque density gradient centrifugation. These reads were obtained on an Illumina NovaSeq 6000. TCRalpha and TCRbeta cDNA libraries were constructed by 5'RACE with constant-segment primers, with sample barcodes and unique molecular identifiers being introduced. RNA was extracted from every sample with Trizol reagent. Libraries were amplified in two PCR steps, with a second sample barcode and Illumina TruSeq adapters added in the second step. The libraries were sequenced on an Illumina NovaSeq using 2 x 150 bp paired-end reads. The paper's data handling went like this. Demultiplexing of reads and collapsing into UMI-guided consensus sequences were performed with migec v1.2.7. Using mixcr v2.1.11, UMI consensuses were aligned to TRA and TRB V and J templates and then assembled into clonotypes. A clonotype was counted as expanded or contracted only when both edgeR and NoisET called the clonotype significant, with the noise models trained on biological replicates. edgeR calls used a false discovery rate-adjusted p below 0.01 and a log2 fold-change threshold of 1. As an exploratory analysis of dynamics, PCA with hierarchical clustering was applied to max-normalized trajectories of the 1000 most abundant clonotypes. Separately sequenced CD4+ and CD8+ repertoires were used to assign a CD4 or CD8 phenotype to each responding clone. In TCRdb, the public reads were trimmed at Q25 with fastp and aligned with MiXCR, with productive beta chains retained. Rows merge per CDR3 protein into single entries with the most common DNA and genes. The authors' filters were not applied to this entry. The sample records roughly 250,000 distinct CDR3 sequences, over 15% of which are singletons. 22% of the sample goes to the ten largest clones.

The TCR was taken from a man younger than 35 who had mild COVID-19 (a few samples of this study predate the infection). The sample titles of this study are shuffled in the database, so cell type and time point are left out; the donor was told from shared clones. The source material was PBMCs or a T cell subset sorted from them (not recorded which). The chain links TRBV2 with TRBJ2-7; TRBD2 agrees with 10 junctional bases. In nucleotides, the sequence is TGTGCCAGCAGTGAGTTACTAGCGGGGACCTACGAGCAGTACTTC. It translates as CASSELLAGTYEQYF.